This T cell receptor beta chain was recorded in a study of blood T cell repertoires in COVID-19. Germline CDR1 LNHDA, CDR2 SQIVND (reference sequence). The CDR3 runs to 14 residues. V lost 3 bases and J lost 7, with 10 bases in between. Using immunoSEQ multiplex PCR, the repertoire was profiled, and TCRdb retains in-frame clones only, with some absent. The table has over 300,000 clones, 75% to 90% seen once; the top ten hold more than 2%. This clone has just a few counts. Symptom resolution, clearance, or two negative PCRs marked donors in Cohort 3 as recovered. The gene calls are TRBV19 and TRBJ1-6; D is possibly TRBD1 (5 bases). The TCR was taken from a man aged 25-45 years who had recovered from COVID-19. Material for sequencing was PBMCs or T cells enriched from blood (not recorded which). The CDR3 sequence is CASSIAGPNSPLHF. As DNA, the CDR3 is TGTGCCAGTAGTATCGCAGGGCCCAATTCACCCCTCCACTTT.